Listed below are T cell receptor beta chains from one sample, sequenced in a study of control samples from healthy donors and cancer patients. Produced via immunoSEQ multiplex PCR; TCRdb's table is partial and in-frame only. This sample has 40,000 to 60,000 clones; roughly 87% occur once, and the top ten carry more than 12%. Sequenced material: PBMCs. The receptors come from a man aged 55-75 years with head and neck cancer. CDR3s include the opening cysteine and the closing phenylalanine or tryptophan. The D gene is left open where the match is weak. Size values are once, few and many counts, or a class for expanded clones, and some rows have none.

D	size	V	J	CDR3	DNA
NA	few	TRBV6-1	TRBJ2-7	CASSDGEAYEQYF	TGTGCCAGCAGTGATGGGGAGGCCTACGAGCAGTACTTC
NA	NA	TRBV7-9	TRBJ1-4	CASSRTPSGTSGEKLFF	TGTGCCAGCAGCCGCACGCCTTCCGGGACAAGTGGTGAAAAACTGTTTTTT
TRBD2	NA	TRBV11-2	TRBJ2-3	CASSLNSGLALADTQYF	TGTGCCAGCAGCTTGAATTCGGGACTAGCGTTAGCAGATACGCAGTATTTT
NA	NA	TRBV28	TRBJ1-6	CASSLLRGSSYNSPLHF	TGTGCCAGCAGTTTATTGAGGGGGAGCTCCTATAATTCACCCCTCCACTTT
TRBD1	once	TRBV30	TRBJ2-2	CAWSQSGTGGPTGELFF	TGTGCCTGGAGTCAATCCGGGACAGGGGGCCCTACCGGGGAGCTGTTTTTT
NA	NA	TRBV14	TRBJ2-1	CASSPTIQGGEQFF	TGTGCCAGCAGCCCTACAATACAGGGCGGTGAGCAGTTCTTC
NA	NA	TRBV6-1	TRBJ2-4	CASSEPWTATKNIQYF	TGTGCCAGCAGTGAACCCTGGACTGCTACCAAAAACATTCAGTACTTC
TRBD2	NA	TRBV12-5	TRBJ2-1	CASGSRLAGGIGEQFF	TGTGCTAGTGGTTCCAGGCTAGCGGGAGGAATCGGTGAGCAGTTCTTC
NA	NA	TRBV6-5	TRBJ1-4	CASSFISSGTNEKLFF	TGTGCCAGCAGTTTTATCTCAAGCGGTACTAATGAAAAACTGTTTTTT
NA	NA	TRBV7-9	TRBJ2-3	CASSFNLGGATDTQYF	TGTGCCAGCAGCTTTAATCTGGGGGGCGCGACAGATACGCAGTATTTT
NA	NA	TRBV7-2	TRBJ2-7	CASSFEGGREQYF	TGTGCCAGCAGCTTTGAGGGGGGCCGGGAGCAGTACTTC
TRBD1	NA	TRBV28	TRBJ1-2	CASSRWDSRYGYTF	TGTGCCAGCAGCCGATGGGACAGCCGCTATGGCTACACCTTC
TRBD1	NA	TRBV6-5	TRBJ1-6	CASRTGGSYNSPLHF	TGTGCCAGCAGGACAGGGGGCTCCTATAATTCACCCCTCCACTTT
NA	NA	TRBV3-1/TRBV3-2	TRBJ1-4	CASSRAATNEKLFF	TGTGCCAGCAGCCGGGCAGCAACTAATGAAAAACTGTTTTTT
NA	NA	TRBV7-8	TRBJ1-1	CASSLVPGMGTEAFF	TGTGCCAGCAGCTTAGTTCCAGGGATGGGCACTGAAGCTTTCTTT
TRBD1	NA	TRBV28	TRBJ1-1	CASTETGAGNTEAFF	TGTGCCAGCACAGAGACAGGGGCAGGAAACACTGAAGCTTTCTTT
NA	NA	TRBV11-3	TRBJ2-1	CASSLDAKGTEQFF	TGTGCCAGCAGCTTAGACGCAAAGGGGACTGAGCAGTTCTTC
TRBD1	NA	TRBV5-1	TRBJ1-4	CASSLGTGARTNEKLFF	TGCGCCAGCAGCTTGGGGACAGGGGCCCGGACTAATGAAAAACTGTTTTTT
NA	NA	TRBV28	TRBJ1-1	CASSRGHREAFF	TGTGCCAGCAGCCGGGGACACCGTGAAGCTTTCTTT
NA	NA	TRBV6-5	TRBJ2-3	CASSYRLSSTDTQYF	TGTGCCAGCAGTTACCGACTCTCTAGCACAGATACGCAGTATTTT
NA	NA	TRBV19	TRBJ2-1	CASSTGGAGGEQFF	TGTGCCAGTAGTACCGGGGGCGCAGGGGGTGAGCAGTTCTTC
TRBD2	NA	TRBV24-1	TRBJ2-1	CATSDTSGGSSYNEQFF	TGTGCCACCAGTGATACTAGCGGGGGGAGCTCCTACAATGAGCAGTTCTTC
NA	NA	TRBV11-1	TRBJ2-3	CASSLAVGDMSTDTQYF	TGTGCCAGCAGCTTAGCGGTAGGGGACATGAGCACAGATACGCAGTATTTT
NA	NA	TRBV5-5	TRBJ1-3	CASSFSSGNTIYF	TGTGCCAGCAGCTTCTCGTCTGGAAACACCATATATTTT
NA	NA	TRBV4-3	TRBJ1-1	CASSQPGQGNTEAFF	TGCGCCAGCAGCCAGCCGGGGCAAGGGAACACTGAAGCTTTCTTT
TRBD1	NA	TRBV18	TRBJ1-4	CASSPPGQGGVGLFF	TGTGCCAGCTCACCCCCGGGACAGGGCGGTGTTGGACTGTTTTTT
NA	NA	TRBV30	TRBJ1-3	CAWSEGSSVRNTIYF	TGTGCCTGGAGTGAAGGTTCTTCGGTACGGAACACCATATATTTT
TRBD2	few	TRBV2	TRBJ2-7	CASSVPSSGETYEQYF	TGTGCCAGCAGTGTACCTTCTAGCGGTGAGACCTACGAGCAGTACTTC
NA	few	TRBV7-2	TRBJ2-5	CASSQRQTQYF	TGTGCCAGCAGCCAAAGGCAGACCCAGTACTTC
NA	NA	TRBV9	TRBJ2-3	CASSVFSGGSTDTQYF	TGTGCCAGCAGCGTATTCAGTGGGGGTAGCACAGATACGCAGTATTTT
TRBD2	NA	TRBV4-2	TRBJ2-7	CASSGTSEIDEQYF	TGTGCCAGCAGCGGGACTAGCGAAATCGACGAGCAGTACTTC
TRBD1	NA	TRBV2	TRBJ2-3	CASSDLGQETHTQYF	TGTGCCAGCAGTGATTTAGGACAGGAAACCCATACGCAGTATTTT
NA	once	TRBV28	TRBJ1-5	CASSFGGQGPGQPQHF	TGTGCCAGCAGTTTTGGGGGGCAGGGCCCGGGACAGCCCCAGCATTTT
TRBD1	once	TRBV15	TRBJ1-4	CATSSRDRGWRREKLFF	TGTGCCACCAGCAGCCGGGACAGGGGGTGGAGGCGTGAAAAACTGTTTTTT
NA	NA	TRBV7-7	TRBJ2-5	CASSPGGTAQETQYF	TGTGCCAGCAGCCCGGGCGGGACAGCACAAGAGACCCAGTACTTC
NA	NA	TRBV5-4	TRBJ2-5	CASSGKGTGKETQYF	TGTGCCAGCAGCGGGAAGGGTACCGGAAAAGAGACCCAGTACTTC
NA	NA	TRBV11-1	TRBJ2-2	CASSPRGRGELFF	TGTGCCAGCAGTCCGAGGGGTCGCGGGGAGCTGTTTTTT
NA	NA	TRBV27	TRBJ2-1	CASSLWAGGYNEQFF	TGTGCCAGCAGTTTATGGGCAGGTGGCTACAATGAGCAGTTCTTC
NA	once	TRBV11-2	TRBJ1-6	CASSLDRHSPLHF	TGTGCCAGCAGCCTAGACAGGCATTCACCCCTCCACTTT
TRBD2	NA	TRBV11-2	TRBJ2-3	CASSLLAGGLTDTQYF	TGTGCCAGCAGCTTACTGGCGGGGGGCCTCACAGATACGCAGTATTTT
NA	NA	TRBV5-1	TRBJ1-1	CASSLGPGNTEAFF	TGCGCCAGCAGCTTGGGTCCCGGGAACACTGAAGCTTTCTTT
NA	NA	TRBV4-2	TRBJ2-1	CASSRRDPYNEQFF	TGTGCCAGCAGTCGCCGGGATCCCTACAATGAGCAGTTCTTC
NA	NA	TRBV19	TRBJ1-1	CASSGQGITEAFF	TGTGCCAGTAGTGGTCAGGGTATAACTGAAGCTTTCTTT
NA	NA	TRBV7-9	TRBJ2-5	CASSFSGVETQYF	TGTGCCAGCAGCTTCTCTGGAGTAGAGACCCAGTACTTC
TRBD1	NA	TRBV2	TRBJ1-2	CASSQQGARSGYTF	TGTGCCAGCAGTCAACAGGGGGCGCGATCTGGCTACACCTTC
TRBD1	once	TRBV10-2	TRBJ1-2	CASRQSFRVGQGYGYTF	TGCGCCAGCAGACAATCGTTTAGAGTGGGACAGGGCTATGGCTACACCTTC
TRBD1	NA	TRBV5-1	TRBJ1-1	CASSLEQGGNTEAFF	TGCGCCAGCAGCTTAGAACAGGGGGGCAACACTGAAGCTTTCTTT
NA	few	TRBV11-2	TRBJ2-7	CASSLDLGFSGAYEQYF	TGTGCCAGCAGCTTAGATCTGGGGTTTAGCGGTGCCTACGAGCAGTACTTC
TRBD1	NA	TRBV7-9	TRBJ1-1	CASSRDRARTNTEAFF	TGTGCCAGCAGCCGGGACAGGGCTCGGACGAACACTGAAGCTTTCTTT
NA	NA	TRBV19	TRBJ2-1	CASSIVWGPPEQFF	TGTGCCAGTAGTATAGTATGGGGGCCCCCTGAGCAGTTCTTC
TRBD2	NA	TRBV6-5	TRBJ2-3	CASRGTTGSDTQYF	TGTGCCAGCAGGGGGACTACTGGCTCAGATACGCAGTATTTT
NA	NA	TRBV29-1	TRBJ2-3	CSVLFLASTDTQYF	TGCAGCGTCCTTTTCTTGGCTAGCACAGATACGCAGTATTTT
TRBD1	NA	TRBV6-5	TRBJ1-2	CASTRDRGNYGYTF	TGTGCCAGCACCCGGGACAGGGGGAACTATGGCTACACCTTC
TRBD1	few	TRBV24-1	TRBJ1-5	CATSDSRTGTGEDQPQHF	TGTGCCACCAGTGATTCCCGTACCGGGACAGGGGAGGATCAGCCCCAGCATTTT
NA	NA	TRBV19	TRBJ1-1	CASSIGKGKAFF	TGTGCCAGTAGTATAGGAAAGGGGAAGGCTTTCTTT
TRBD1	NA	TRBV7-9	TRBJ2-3	CASSLQGRGTDTQYF	TGTGCCAGCAGTTTACAGGGCAGGGGGACAGATACGCAGTATTTT
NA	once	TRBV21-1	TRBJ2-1	CASSKANPQYNEQFF	TGTGCCAGCAGCAAAGCTAATCCGCAATACAATGAGCAGTTCTTC
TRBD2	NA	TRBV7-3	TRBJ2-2	CASSSSSGANTGELFF	TGTGCCAGCAGCTCTTCGAGCGGGGCGAACACCGGGGAGCTGTTTTTT
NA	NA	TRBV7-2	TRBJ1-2	CASSLSPQGLSYTF	TGTGCCAGCAGCTTATCCCCGCAGGGGTTAAGCTACACCTTC